What follows describes a single T cell receptor beta chain. Antigen specificity is unknown. Subsequent to less than twelve days of culture, CD4+ T cells were isolated. Negative nucleocapsid antibody tests before and after vaccination confirmed no previous SARS-CoV-2 infection. The germline CDR1 and CDR2 sequences are SGHRS and YFSETQ. The CDR3 sequence is 13 residues long. The junction had 4 bases not matched to a gene; V was cut back by 5 bases and J by 8 bases. This sample is drawn from a study of vaccination effects on CD4 cells after COVID-19. Study-wide results and limits: There were few convalescent patients in the study and no early post-infection timepoints.

This table comes from immunoSEQ multiplex PCR, and its TCRdb copy is limited to in-frame clones, with some not included. This table holds under 40,000 clones, 65% to 70% found once. The V gene is TRBV5-1, the J gene TRBJ1-6; 7 bases line up with TRBD1. The clonotype was recovered from a human donor who received a COVID-19 vaccine. Sequencing used CD4+ T cells from PBMCs cultured without peptide, obtained before COVID-19 vaccination. The CDR3 region is CASRTGFDSPLHF. The CDR3 coding sequence is TGCGCCAGCAGGACAGGGTTCGATTCACCCCTCCACTTT.